This T cell receptor (beta chain) was sequenced for a study of T cells in Graves' hyperthyroidism and ophthalmopathy. Study as a whole: Specimen type is peripheral blood, collected at initial diagnosis prior to any treatment. Regarding the study as a whole: Blood held most thyroid clonotypes expanded above 0.001 frequency.

RNA transcripts yielded amplified TCR beta CDR3 regions. The TCR CDR3 first-round RT-PCR relied on the HTBI primer set. TCRdb re-analysed the multiplex PCR reads in MiXCR, keeping a single row per CDR3 protein. Here the sample spans around 340,000 distinct CDR3 sequences, approximately 18% being singletons. Germline CDR1 is SNHLY and CDR2 is FYNNEI. V lost 6 bases and J lost 6, with 18 bases in between. This CDR3 region has 16 residues. This clonotype was seen many times. The antigen is unknown. This chain joins TRBV2 and TRBJ1-6; possible D gene TRBD1, 6 bases. Sequencing used blood. The source is a woman aged 30 to 39 with Graves' hyperthyroidism that later progressed to Graves' ophthalmopathy. The DNA for the CDR3 is TGTGCCAGCAGCAGGGAGGGGACATATCGTAATTCACCCCTCCACTTT. Its translation is CASSREGTYRNSPLHF.